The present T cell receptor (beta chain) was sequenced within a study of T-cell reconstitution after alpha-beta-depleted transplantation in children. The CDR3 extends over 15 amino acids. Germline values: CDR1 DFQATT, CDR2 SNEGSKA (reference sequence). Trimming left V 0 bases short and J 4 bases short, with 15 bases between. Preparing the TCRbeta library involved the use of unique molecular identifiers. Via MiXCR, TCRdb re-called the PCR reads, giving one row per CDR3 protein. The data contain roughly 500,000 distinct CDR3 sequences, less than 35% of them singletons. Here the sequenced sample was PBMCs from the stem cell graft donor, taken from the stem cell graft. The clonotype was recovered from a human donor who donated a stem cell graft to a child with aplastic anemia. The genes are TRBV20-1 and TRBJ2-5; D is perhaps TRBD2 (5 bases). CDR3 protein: CSARDKEGRRETQYF. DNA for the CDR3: TGCAGTGCTAGAGATAAAGAGGGTAGGAGAGAGACCCAGTACTTC.